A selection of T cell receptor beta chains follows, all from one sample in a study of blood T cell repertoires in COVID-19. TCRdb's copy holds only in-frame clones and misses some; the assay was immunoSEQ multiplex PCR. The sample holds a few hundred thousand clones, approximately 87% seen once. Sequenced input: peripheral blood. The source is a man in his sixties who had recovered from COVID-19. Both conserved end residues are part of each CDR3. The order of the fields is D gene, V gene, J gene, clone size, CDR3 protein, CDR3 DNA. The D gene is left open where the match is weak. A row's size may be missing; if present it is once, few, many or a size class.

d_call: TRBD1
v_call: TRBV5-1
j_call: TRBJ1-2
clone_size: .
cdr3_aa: CASSLNGQAEYGYTF
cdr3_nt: TGCGCCAGCAGCTTGAACGGACAGGCGGAGTATGGCTACACCTTC

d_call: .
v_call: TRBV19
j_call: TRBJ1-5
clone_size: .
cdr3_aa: CASSTTAGSGNQPQHF
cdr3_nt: TGTGCCAGTAGTACCACGGCTGGGAGTGGCAATCAGCCCCAGCATTTT

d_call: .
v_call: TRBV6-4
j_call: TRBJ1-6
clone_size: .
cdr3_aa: CASSDTAGGNSPLHF
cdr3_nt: TGTGCCAGCAGTGACACCGCGGGGGGCAATTCACCCCTCCACTTT

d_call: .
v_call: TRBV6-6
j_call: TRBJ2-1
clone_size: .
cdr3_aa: CASSRRHPPSTNEQFF
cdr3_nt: TGTGCCAGCAGTCGTCGACACCCCCCCTCTACCAATGAGCAGTTCTTC

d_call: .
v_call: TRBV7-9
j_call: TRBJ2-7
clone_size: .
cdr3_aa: CASSLRMAGDYEQYF
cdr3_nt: TGTGCCAGCAGCCTCAGGATGGCGGGTGACTACGAGCAGTACTTC

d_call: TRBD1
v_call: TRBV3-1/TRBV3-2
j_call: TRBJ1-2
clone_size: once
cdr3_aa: CASSRPGQGDYGYTF
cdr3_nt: TGTGCCAGCAGCCGCCCCGGACAGGGGGACTATGGCTACACCTTC

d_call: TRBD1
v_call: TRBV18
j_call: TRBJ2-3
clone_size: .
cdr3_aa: CASSPTGVVSDTQYF
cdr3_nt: TGTGCCAGCTCACCGACAGGGGTGGTTTCAGATACGCAGTATTTT

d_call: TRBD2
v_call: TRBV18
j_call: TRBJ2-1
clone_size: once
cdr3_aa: CASSPPWPSGNEQFF
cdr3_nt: TGTGCCAGCTCACCACCGTGGCCTAGCGGCAATGAGCAGTTCTTC

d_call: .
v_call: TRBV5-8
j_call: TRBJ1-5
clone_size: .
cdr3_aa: CASSLGQTSNQPQHF
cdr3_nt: TGTGCCAGCAGCCTAGGACAGACTAGCAATCAGCCCCAGCATTTT

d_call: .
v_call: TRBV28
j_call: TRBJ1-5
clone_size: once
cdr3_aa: CASRNRFRVNQPQHF
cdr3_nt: TGTGCCAGCAGGAACAGATTCAGGGTCAATCAGCCCCAGCATTTT

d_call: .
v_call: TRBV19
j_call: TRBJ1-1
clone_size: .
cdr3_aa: CASSIGSGGPGTEAFF
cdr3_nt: TGTGCCAGTAGTATAGGAAGCGGGGGGCCGGGGACTGAAGCTTTCTTT

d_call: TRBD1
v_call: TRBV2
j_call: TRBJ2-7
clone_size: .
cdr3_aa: CASRPQGPYEQYF
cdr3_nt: TGTGCCAGCAGACCACAGGGGCCCTACGAGCAGTACTTC

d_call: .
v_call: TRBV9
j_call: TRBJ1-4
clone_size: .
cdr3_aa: CASSVGQGGGEKLFF
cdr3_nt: TGTGCCAGCAGCGTAGGCCAGGGAGGTGGTGAAAAACTGTTTTTT

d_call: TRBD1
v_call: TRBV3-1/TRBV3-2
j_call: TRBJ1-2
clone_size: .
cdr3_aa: CASSQDLDRGGYTF
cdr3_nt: TGTGCCAGCAGCCAAGACTTGGACAGGGGTGGCTACACCTTC

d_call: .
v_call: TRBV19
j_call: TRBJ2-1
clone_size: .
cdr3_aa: CASSISVTYNEQFF
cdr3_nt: TGTGCCAGTAGTATATCAGTCACATACAATGAGCAGTTCTTC

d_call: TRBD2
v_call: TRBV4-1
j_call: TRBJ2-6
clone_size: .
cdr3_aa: CASSQSRGSSGANVLTF
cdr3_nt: TGCGCCAGCAGCCAGTCGCGGGGGAGCTCTGGGGCCAACGTCCTGACTTTC

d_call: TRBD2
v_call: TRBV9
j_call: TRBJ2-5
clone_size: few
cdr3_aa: CASSVRAGGKETQYF
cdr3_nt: TGTGCCAGCAGCGTAAGAGCGGGAGGAAAAGAGACCCAGTACTTC

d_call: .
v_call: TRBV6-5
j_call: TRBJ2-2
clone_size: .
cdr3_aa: CASSLVGQTNTGELFF
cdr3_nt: TGTGCCAGCAGTTTGGTTGGACAGACGAACACCGGGGAGCTGTTTTTT

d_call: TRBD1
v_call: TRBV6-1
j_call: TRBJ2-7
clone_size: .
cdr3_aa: CASSEFRDRHSYEQYF
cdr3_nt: TGTGCCAGCAGTGAATTCCGGGACAGGCACTCCTACGAGCAGTACTTC

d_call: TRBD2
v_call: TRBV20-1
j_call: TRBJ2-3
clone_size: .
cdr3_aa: CSASGVLAGVLPDTQYF
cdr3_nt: TGCAGTGCTAGTGGGGTGCTAGCGGGGGTTCTCCCAGATACGCAGTATTTT

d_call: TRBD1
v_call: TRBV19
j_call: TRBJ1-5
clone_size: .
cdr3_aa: CASSSGQGPNQPQHF
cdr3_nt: TGTGCCAGTAGTTCAGGACAGGGCCCTAATCAGCCCCAGCATTTT

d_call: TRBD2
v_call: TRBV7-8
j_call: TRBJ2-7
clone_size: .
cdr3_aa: CASSLALSSGGVYEQYF
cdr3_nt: TGTGCCAGCAGCTTAGCGTTGTCTAGCGGGGGGGTCTACGAGCAGTACTTC

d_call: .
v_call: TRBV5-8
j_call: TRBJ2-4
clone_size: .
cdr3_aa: CASSGAEQGVKNIQYF
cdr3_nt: TGTGCCAGCAGCGGCGCTGAACAGGGAGTCAAAAACATTCAGTACTTC

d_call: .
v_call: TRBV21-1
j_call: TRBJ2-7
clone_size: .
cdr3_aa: CASGTTSLSKQYF
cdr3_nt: TGTGCCAGCGGGACTACCTCCCTTAGTAAGCAGTACTTC

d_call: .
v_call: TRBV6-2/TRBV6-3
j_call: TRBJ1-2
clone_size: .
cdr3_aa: CASSWTRGDYTF
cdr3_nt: TGTGCCAGCAGCTGGACTCGCGGCGACTACACCTTC

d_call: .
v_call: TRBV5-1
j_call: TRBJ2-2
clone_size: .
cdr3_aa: CASSLFQNTGELFF
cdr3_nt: TGCGCCAGCAGCTTGTTTCAGAACACCGGGGAGCTGTTTTTT

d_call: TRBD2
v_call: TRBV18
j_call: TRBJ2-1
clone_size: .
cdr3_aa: CASSSETSGVFDEQFF
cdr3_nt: TGTGCCAGCTCATCCGAGACTAGCGGGGTTTTCGATGAGCAGTTCTTC

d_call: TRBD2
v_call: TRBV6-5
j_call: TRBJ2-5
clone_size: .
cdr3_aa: CAGAPTSGAFGTQYF
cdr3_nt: TGTGCCGGAGCACCAACTAGCGGGGCGTTCGGGACCCAGTACTTC

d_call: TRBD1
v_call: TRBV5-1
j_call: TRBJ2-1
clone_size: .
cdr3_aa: CASRTSDRVFYNEQFF
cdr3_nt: TGCGCCAGCAGGACCTCGGACAGGGTTTTTTACAATGAGCAGTTCTTC

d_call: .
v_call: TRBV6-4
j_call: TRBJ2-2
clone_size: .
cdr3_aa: CASSDWGRDGTGELFF
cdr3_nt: TGTGCCAGCAGTGACTGGGGCAGGGATGGCACCGGGGAGCTGTTTTTT

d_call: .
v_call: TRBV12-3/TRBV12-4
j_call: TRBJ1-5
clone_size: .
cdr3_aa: CASSREYNQPQHF
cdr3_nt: TGTGCCAGCAGTCGGGAGTACAATCAGCCCCAGCATTTT

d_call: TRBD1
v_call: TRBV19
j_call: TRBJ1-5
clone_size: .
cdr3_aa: CASSNNRGGGSQPQHF
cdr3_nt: TGTGCCAGTAGTAATAACAGGGGGGGCGGCAGTCAGCCCCAGCATTTT

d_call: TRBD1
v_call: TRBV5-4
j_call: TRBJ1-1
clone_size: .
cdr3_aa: CASSFGQGAFTEAFF
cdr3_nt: TGTGCCAGCAGCTTCGGACAGGGGGCGTTTACTGAAGCTTTCTTT

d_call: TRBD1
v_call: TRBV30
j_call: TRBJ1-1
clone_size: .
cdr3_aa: CAWSAGTGGTEAFF
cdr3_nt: TGTGCCTGGAGTGCCGGAACAGGGGGCACTGAAGCTTTCTTT

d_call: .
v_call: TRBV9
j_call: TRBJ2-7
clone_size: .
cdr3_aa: CASSGPGLREQYF
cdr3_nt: TGTGCCAGCAGCGGACCGGGTCTTCGGGAGCAGTACTTC

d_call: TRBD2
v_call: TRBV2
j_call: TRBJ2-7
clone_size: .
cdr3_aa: CASSRGLAVSYEQYF
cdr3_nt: TGTGCCAGCAGCCGCGGACTAGCGGTCTCCTACGAGCAGTACTTC

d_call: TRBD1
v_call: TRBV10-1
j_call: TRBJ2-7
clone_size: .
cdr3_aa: CASSESGPGQGPHEQYF
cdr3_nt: TGCGCCAGCAGTGAGTCTGGTCCGGGACAGGGACCCCACGAGCAGTACTTC

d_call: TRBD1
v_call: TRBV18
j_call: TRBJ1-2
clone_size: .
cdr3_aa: CASSAETGSNYGYTF
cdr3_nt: TGTGCCAGCTCGGCCGAGACAGGGTCTAACTATGGCTACACCTTC

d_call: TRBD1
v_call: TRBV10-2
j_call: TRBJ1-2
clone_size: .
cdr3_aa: CASRTGGNYGYTF
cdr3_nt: TGCGCCAGTCGGACAGGGGGCAACTATGGCTACACCTTC

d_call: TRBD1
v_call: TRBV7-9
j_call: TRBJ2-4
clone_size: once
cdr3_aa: CASSLGQGMTKNIQYF
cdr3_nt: TGTGCCAGCAGCTTAGGACAGGGGATGACCAAAAACATTCAGTACTTC

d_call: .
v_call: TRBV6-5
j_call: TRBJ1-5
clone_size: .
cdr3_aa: CASSEGHLRDQPQHF
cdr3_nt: TGTGCCAGCAGCGAGGGACATCTAAGAGATCAGCCCCAGCATTTT

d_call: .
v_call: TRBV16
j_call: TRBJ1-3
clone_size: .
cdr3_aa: CASSPSSSGNTIYF
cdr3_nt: TGTGCCAGCAGCCCTAGTTCCTCTGGAAACACCATATATTTT

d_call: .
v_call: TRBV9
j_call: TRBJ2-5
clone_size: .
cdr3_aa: CASSKVLRGSETQYF
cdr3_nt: TGTGCCAGCAGCAAAGTACTAAGGGGGTCGGAGACCCAGTACTTC

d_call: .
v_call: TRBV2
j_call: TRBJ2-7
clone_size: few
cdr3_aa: CASSGNSEQYF
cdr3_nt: TGTGCCAGCAGTGGAAACAGTGAGCAGTACTTC

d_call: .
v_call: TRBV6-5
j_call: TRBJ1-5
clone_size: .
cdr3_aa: CASSSDSNQPQHF
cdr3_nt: TGTGCCAGCAGCTCGGACTCCAATCAGCCCCAGCATTTT

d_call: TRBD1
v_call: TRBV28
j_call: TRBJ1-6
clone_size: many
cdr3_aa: CASSYRGLGSPLHF
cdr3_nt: TGTGCCAGCAGTTACAGGGGTCTAGGGTCACCCCTCCACTTT

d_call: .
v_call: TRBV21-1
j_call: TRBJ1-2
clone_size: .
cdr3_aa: CASRGQVEKTLYGYTF
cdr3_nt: TGTGCCAGCAGAGGACAGGTGGAAAAGACGTTGTATGGCTACACCTTC

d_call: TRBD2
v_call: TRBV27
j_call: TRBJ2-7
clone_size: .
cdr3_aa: CASSFRTSGTSEQYF
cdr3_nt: TGTGCCAGCAGTTTCCGGACTAGCGGGACCTCCGAGCAGTACTTC

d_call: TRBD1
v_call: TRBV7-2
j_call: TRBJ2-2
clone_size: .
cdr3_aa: CASSSAWQGASRTGELFF
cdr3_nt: TGTGCCAGCAGCTCTGCGTGGCAGGGGGCGAGTAGGACCGGGGAGCTGTTTTTT

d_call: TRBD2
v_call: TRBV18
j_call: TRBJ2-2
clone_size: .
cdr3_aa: CASSQDGLAGTGELFF
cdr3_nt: TGTGCCAGCTCACAAGATGGGCTAGCGGGGACCGGGGAGCTGTTTTTT

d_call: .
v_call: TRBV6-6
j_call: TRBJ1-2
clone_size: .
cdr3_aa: CASSYSSKLGYTF
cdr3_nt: TGTGCCAGCAGTTACTCGAGTAAGCTAGGCTACACCTTC

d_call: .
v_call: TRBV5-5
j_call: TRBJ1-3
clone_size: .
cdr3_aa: CASSPIPGSSGNTIYF
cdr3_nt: TGTGCCAGCAGCCCCATTCCGGGGTCGTCCGGAAACACCATATATTTT

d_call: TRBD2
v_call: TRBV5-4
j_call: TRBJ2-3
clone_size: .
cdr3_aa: CASSLAGTSATDTQYF
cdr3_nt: TGTGCCAGCAGCTTGGCCGGGACTAGCGCCACAGATACGCAGTATTTT

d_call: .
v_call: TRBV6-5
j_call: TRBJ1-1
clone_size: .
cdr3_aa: CASSREGGTEAFF
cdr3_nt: TGTGCCAGCAGCAGGGAAGGTGGGACTGAAGCTTTCTTT